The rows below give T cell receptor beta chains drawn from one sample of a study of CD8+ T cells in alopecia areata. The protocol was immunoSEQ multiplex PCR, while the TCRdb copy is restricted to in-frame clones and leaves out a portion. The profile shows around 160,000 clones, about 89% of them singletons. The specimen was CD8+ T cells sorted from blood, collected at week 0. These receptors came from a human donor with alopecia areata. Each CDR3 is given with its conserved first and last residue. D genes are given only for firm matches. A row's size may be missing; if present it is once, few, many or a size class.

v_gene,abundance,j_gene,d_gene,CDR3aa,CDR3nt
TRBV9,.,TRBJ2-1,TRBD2,CASSVAGGRSDEQFF,TGTGCCAGCAGCGTAGCGGGAGGGCGGTCTGATGAGCAGTTCTTC
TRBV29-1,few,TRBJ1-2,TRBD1,CTLRSWEGAYYGYTF,TGCACCCTACGTTCGTGGGAGGGGGCGTACTATGGCTACACCTTC
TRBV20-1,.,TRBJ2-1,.,CSARKDAQFF,TGCAGTGCTAGAAAAGACGCTCAGTTCTTC
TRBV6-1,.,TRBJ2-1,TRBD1,CASTLDRASYNEQFF,TGTGCCAGCACCCTGGACAGGGCCTCCTACAATGAGCAGTTCTTC
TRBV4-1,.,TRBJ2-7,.,CASSQVAGDYEQYF,TGCGCCAGCAGCCAAGTTGCTGGGGACTACGAGCAGTACTTC
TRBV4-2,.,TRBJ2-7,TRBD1,CASSQEETGLYEQYF,TGTGCCAGCAGCCAAGAGGAGACAGGGCTCTACGAGCAGTACTTC
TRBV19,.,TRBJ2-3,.,CASSTTLTDTQYF,TGTGCCAGTAGTACGACACTCACAGATACGCAGTATTTT
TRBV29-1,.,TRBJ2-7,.,CSVGETVSYEQYF,TGCAGCGTTGGAGAGACAGTCTCCTACGAGCAGTACTTC
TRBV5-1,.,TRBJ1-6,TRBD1,CASSADRGHSPLHF,TGCGCCAGCAGCGCGGACAGGGGCCATTCACCCCTCCACTTT
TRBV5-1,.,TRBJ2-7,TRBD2,CASSLAGTSWYEQYF,TGCGCCAGCAGCTTGGCCGGGACTAGTTGGTACGAGCAGTACTTC
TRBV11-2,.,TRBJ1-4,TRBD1,CASSLGTASNEKLFF,TGTGCCAGCAGCCTTGGGACAGCTTCTAATGAAAAACTGTTTTTT
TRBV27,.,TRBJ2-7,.,CASVGGIPYEQYF,TGTGCCAGCGTAGGAGGGATCCCCTACGAGCAGTACTTC
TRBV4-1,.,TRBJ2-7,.,CASSQDGPTESYYEQYF,TGCGCCAGCAGCCAGGACGGACCTACAGAATCCTACTACGAGCAGTACTTC
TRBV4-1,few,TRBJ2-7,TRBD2,CASSGTSGIYEQYF,TGCGCCAGCAGCGGGACTAGCGGGATCTACGAGCAGTACTTC
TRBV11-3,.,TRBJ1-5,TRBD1,CASSSWGQGAQPQHF,TGTGCCAGCAGCTCTTGGGGACAGGGGGCTCAGCCCCAGCATTTT
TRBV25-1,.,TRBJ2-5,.,CASSEHRAPREETQYF,TGTGCCAGCAGTGAACATCGAGCCCCCAGGGAAGAGACCCAGTACTTC
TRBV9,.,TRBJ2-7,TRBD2,CASSDSSGGYEQYF,TGTGCCAGCAGCGACTCTAGCGGGGGTTACGAGCAGTACTTC
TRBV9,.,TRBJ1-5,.,CASSVDGNSNQPQHF,TGTGCCAGCAGCGTAGACGGGAATAGCAATCAGCCCCAGCATTTT
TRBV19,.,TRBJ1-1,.,CASRSWDTEAFF,TGTGCCAGTAGGTCTTGGGATACTGAAGCTTTCTTT
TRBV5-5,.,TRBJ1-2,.,CASSSYDAYYTF,TGTGCCAGCAGCTCTTACGACGCGTACTACACCTTC
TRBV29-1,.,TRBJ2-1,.,CSVPSGRSYNEQFF,TGCAGCGTCCCCTCGGGTCGGTCCTACAATGAGCAGTTCTTC
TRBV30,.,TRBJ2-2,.,CAWSVGSGELFF,TGTGCCTGGAGTGTGGGGTCCGGGGAGCTGTTTTTT
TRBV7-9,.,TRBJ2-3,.,CASSLELAADTQYF,TGTGCCAGCAGCTTAGAACTAGCTGCAGATACGCAGTATTTT
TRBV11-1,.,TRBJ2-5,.,CASSSDPPTQYF,TGTGCCAGCAGCTCGGACCCGCCGACCCAGTACTTC
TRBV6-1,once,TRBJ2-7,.,CASSPGPEQYF,TGTGCCAGCAGCCCAGGGCCCGAGCAGTACTTC
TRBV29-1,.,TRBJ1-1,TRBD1,CSATGTGHTEAFF,TGCAGCGCCACCGGGACAGGGCATACTGAAGCTTTCTTT
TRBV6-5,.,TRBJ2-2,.,CASSLGWGAGGELFF,TGTGCCAGCAGTCTGGGGTGGGGGGCCGGCGGGGAGCTGTTTTTT
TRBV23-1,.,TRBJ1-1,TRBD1,CASSPPGTGKAAFF,TGCGCCAGCAGTCCCCCTGGGACAGGGAAGGCAGCTTTCTTT
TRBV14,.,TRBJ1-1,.,CASSSQGGTEAFF,TGTGCCAGCAGCTCTCAGGGTGGCACTGAAGCTTTCTTT
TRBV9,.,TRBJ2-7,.,CASSLGGGRMYEQYF,TGTGCCAGCAGCCTCGGAGGAGGGCGCATGTACGAGCAGTACTTC
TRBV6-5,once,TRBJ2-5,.,CASSYYGDGREETQYF,TGTGCCAGCAGTTACTATGGGGATGGCAGGGAAGAGACCCAGTACTTC
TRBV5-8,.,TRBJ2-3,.,CASMNPGPRHTDTQYF,TGTGCCAGCATGAACCCGGGACCTCGCCACACAGATACGCAGTATTTT
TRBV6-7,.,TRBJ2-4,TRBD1,CASNQDRTQLVAKNIQYF,TGTGCCAGCAATCAGGACAGGACGCAACTGGTCGCCAAAAACATTCAGTACTTC
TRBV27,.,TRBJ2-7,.,CASSLTSSYEQYF,TGTGCCAGCAGTTTGACGAGCTCCTACGAGCAGTACTTC
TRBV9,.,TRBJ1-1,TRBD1,CASSTNRDREDTEAFF,TGTGCCAGCAGCACTAACCGGGACAGGGAGGACACTGAAGCTTTCTTT
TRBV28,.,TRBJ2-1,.,CASSFSLPEQFF,TGTGCCAGCAGTTTTAGCCTGCCTGAGCAGTTCTTC
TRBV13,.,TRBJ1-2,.,CASSLEGSKGYTF,TGTGCCAGCAGCTTAGAGGGTTCCAAGGGCTACACCTTC
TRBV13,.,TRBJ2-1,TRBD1,CASSGRDRGGDEQFF,TGTGCCAGCAGCGGCCGGGACAGGGGAGGCGATGAGCAGTTCTTC